These 14 T cell receptor beta chains came from one sample sequenced in a study of OX40 agonist ivuxolimab in advanced cancers. The assay was immunoSEQ multiplex PCR, and TCRdb's table has in-frame clones only and misses some. The sample yields tens of thousands of clones, roughly four fifths seen once. Here the sequenced sample was CD4+ or CD8+ T cells sorted from blood, taken in a trial of the OX40 agonist ivuxolimab. The receptors were sampled from an adult with an advanced solid tumor such as melanoma, head and neck, liver or kidney cancer.

This clone was seen only a few times. J is TRBJ1-4 and V is TRBV27; D is possibly TRBD1 (6 bases). Per the germline V gene, CDR1 is MNHEY and CDR2 is SMNVEV (reference sequence). The V and J ends lost 8 bases and 4 bases respectively, with 14 bases between them. CDR3 length equals 14 residues. Written as DNA, the CDR3 is TGTGCCAGCCAGCCTACAGGGATTAATGAAAAACTGTTTTTT. It encodes CASQPTGINEKLFF.

V is TRBV7-9 and J is TRBJ2-5; tentatively, D is TRBD1 (6 bases). V shed 5 bases and J shed 4 bases, with 17 bases lying between them. This CDR3 region has 15 residues. Germline-derived CDR1 and CDR2 are SEHNR and FQNEAQ (reference sequence). As DNA, the CDR3 is TGTGCCAGCAGCACGAACAGGGTCGGGGTAGAGACCCAGTACTTC. Protein sequence: CASSTNRVGVETQYF.

The CDR3, as DNA: TGTGCCAGTAGTGTTGGACAGGTCGCCACTGAAGCTTTCTTT. This codes for CASSVGQVATEAFF. V gene TRBV19 combines with J gene TRBJ1-1; 7 nucleotides line up with TRBD1. Germline V CDR1 and CDR2: LNHDA, SQIVND (reference sequence). The CDR3 covers 14 residues. J was trimmed by 4 bases and V by 5 bases; bases with no gene match: 7.

The chain links TRBV27 to TRBJ1-6; TRBD1 is a possible D gene (6 bases). The germline V and J ends were trimmed by 2 bases and 10 bases, with 9 bases remaining between them. The CDR3 runs 13 residues. Germline V gene sequence: CDR1 MNHEY, CDR2 SMNVEV (reference sequence). CDR3 residues: CASSLEQGSPLHF. In DNA form, the CDR3 reads TGTGCCAGCAGTTTAGAACAGGGCTCACCCCTCCACTTT.

This clone was observed a single time. CDR3 loop: CASSPPGVSSSGEKLFF. CDR3 coding DNA: TGTGCCAGCAGCCCGCCCGGGGTCTCTAGTTCGGGTGAAAAACTGTTTTTT. The V call is TRBV7-9, the J call TRBJ1-4, with D uncertain. CDR1 and CDR2 (germline): SEHNR, FQNEAQ (reference sequence). The CDR3 runs to 17 residues. V shed 5 bases and J shed 7 bases, with 23 bases lying between them.

The J gene is TRBJ1-5, the V gene TRBV5-1, with TRBD1 matching 9 bases. The V gene's germline CDR1 is SGHRS and CDR2 YFSETQ. V dropped 1 base and J dropped 5; count of bases not matched to a gene: 4. The CDR3 runs to 15 residues. The CDR3 DNA reads TGCGCCAGCAGCTTGTCGACAGGGGGGGATCAGCCCCAGCATTTT. It yields the protein CASSLSTGGDQPQHF. Looking up the rest from reference TRBV5-1 and TRBJ1-5 gives the full variable domain: KAGVTQTPRYLIKTRGQQVTLSCSPISGHRSVSWYQQTPGQGLQFLFEYFSETQRNKGNFPGRFSGRQFSNSRSEMNVSTLELGDSALYLCASSLSTGGDQPQHFGDGTRLSIL.

This clone was observed a single time. The gene calls are TRBV5-1 and TRBJ2-7; TRBD1 matches at 7 bases. Per the germline V gene, CDR1 is SGHRS and CDR2 is YFSETQ. The CDR3 spans 15 residues. V lost 4 bases and J lost 0; bases outside the gene matches: 7. The CDR3 region has the DNA TGCGCCAGCAGCCGGACAGGATCCTCCTCCTACGAGCAGTACTTC. This encodes CASSRTGSSSYEQYF.

V and J are TRBV25-1 and TRBJ1-3; D perhaps matches TRBD1 (6 bases). Looked up from germline, CDR1 is MGHDK and CDR2 is SYGVNS. The CDR3 sequence is 15 residues long. The ends were cut back, 4 bases at V and 14 bases at J, with 24 bases in the middle. CDR3 DNA: TGTGCCAGCAGTGGCCGGAGGACAGCAAACAGCAACTTATATTTT. Encoded protein: CASSGRRTANSNLYF.

The sample holds one count of this clone. The chain carries TRBV27 and TRBJ1-5; TRBD1 matches 7 bases. The CDR3 totals 15 residues. Per germline, CDR1 MNHEY and CDR2 SMNVEV (reference sequence). Trimming removed 1 base from V and 9 bases from J; junction bases left unmatched: 9. CDR3 in DNA: TGTGCCAGCAGTTTATTCGGGGACAGTAGACGGCCCCAGCATTTT. Residues: CASSLFGDSRRPQHF.

V is TRBV7-8 and J is TRBJ1-2; D not certain. CDR1 SGHVS and CDR2 FQNEAQ come from the germline V gene. CDR3 length: 12 residues. V lost 1 base to trimming and J lost 8 bases, with 8 bases between them. The DNA for the CDR3 is TGTGCCAGCAGCTTAGTCGGGGAAGGCTACACCTTC. Translation gives CASSLVGEGYTF.

This sequence joins TRBV7-2 and TRBJ1-1; 7 bases map to TRBD1. The CDR3 length is 12 residues. CDR1 and CDR2 (germline): SGHTA, FQGNSA. The ends lost 4 bases at V and 8 bases at J; junction bases unmatched: 4. The CDR3 coding sequence is TGTGCCAGCAGCTCACTGGACAGGGAAGCTTTCTTT. Translated: CASSSLDREAFF.

This clone has only one observation. The rearrangement links TRBV7-9 to TRBJ2-4; a weak D match, TRBD1 (5 bases). CDR1 and CDR2 (germline): SEHNR, FQNEAQ (reference sequence). The CDR3 length is 14 residues. V was clipped by 2 bases and J by 1 base, with 6 bases between them. The CDR3 DNA reads TGTGCCAGCAGCTTAAAGGGGGCCAAAAACATTCAGTACTTC. It codes for CASSLKGAKNIQYF.

This CDR3 reads CASSLWTDYYNEQFF. DNA for the CDR3: TGTGCCAGCAGCTTATGGACAGATTATTACAATGAGCAGTTCTTC. The chain links TRBV7-2 to TRBJ2-1; D may be TRBD1 (6 bases). Trimming cost V 2 bases and J 4 bases, with 12 bases left between them. The CDR3 has 15 residues. Germline V gives CDR1 SGHTA, CDR2 FQGNSA. Full variable domain (outside the CDR3, taken from reference TRBV7-2 and TRBJ2-1): GAGVSQSPSNKVTEKGKDVELRCDPISGHTALYWYRQSLGQGLEFLIYFQGNSAPDKSGLPSDRFSAERTGGSVSTLTIQRTQQEDSAVYLCASSLWTDYYNEQFFGPGTRLTVL.

The genes are TRBV15 and TRBJ2-3, with unresolved D. The germline V gene has CDR1 LNHNV and CDR2 YYDKDF (reference sequence). The CDR3 loop spans 14 amino acids. With 3 bases removed from V and 4 bases from J, the gap between germline ends came to 11 bases. CDR3 in DNA: TGTGCCACCAGCAGGGTGAGATCCTCAGATACGCAGTATTTT. The encoded protein is CATSRVRSSDTQYF.